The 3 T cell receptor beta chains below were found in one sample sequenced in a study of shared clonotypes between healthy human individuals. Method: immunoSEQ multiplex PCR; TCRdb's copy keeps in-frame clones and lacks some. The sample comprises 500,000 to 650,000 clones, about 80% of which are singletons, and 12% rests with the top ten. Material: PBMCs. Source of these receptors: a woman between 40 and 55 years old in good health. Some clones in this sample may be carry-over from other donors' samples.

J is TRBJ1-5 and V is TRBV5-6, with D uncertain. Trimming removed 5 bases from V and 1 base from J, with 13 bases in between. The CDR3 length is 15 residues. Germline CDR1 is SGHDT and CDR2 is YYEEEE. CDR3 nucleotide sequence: TGTGCCAGCAGAAACCTCCCAGGAAGCAATCAGCCCCAGCATTTT. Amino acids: CASRNLPGSNQPQHF.

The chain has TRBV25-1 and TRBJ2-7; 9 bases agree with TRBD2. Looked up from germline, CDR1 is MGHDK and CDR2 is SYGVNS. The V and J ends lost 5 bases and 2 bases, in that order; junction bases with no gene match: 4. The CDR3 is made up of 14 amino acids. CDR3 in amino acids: CASSSSGVTYEQYF. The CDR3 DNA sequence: TGTGCCAGCAGTTCTAGCGGGGTTACCTACGAGCAGTACTTC.

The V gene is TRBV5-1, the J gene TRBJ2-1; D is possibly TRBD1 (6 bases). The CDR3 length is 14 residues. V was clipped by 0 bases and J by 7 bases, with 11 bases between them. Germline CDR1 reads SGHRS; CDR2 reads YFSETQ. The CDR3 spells CASSLGVDRNEQFF. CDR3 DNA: TGCGCCAGCAGCTTGGGGGTGGACAGAAATGAGCAGTTCTTC.